This record concerns one T cell receptor beta chain sequence. Original methodology: How many nucleated cells were present was estimated from reference gene primer amplification. Using immunoSEQ multiplex PCR, the repertoire was profiled, and TCRdb retains in-frame clones only, with some absent. V and J calls and clone size are as listed in that table; D and trimming were resolved from the DNA. The sample includes more than 15,000 clones, 78% seen only once; the top ten take about 22%. These data belong to a study of blood T cell repertoires in COVID-19. Study details: Samples came from the United States, Italy and Spain, spanning acute and convalescent COVID-19.

This CDR3 has 14 residues. The V segment lost 6 bases and the J segment 5 bases; nucleotides outside the gene matches: 4. CDR1 and CDR2 from the germline V gene are SEHNR and FQNEAQ (reference sequence). The clonotype was recovered from a man aged 60 to 75 with active or convalescent COVID-19. The material sequenced was peripheral blood. The chain recombines TRBV7-9 with TRBJ2-1; TRBD1 matches 10 bases. The DNA for the CDR3 is TGTGCCAGCAGGATCGGACAGGGGGACAATGAGCAGTTCTTC. Its protein is CASRIGQGDNEQFF.